These 24 T cell receptor beta chains were sequenced from one sample in a study of CD8 T cells in ankylosing spondylitis. Study-wide results and limits: A motif in TCR beta, a set of 8 or 9 highly homologous variants, appeared characteristic of ankylosing spondylitis blood.

TCRdb re-called the 5' RACE reads through MiXCR, storing one row per CDR3 protein. The sample shows hundreds of thousands of distinct CDR3 sequences, 20% to 30% of them seen only once. For these TCRs, the target antigens are not known. The sample comprised blood, either unsorted or a sorted T cell fraction (not recorded which). These receptors came from a male donor with ankylosing spondylitis.

This clonotype was detected a few times. The V gene is TRBV19, the J gene TRBJ2-1; D unresolved. CDR1 is LNHDA, CDR2 SQIVND, per germline (reference sequence). V gave up 3 bases and J gave up 8 bases, with 8 bases separating them. This CDR3 region has 12 residues. The CDR3 region has the DNA TGTGCCAGTAGTATGGTCTTCCATGAGCAGTTCTTC. It encodes CASSMVFHEQFF.

The V call is TRBV12-3 or TRBV12-4, the J call TRBJ2-1; a weak D match, TRBD1 (6 bases). The CDR3 covers 13 residues. Between the trimmed V and J ends, which lost 3 bases and 10 bases, there was a span of 13 bases. The CDR3 nucleotides read TGTGCCAGCAGTTTTGGATCCGGGACAGAGCAGTTCTTC. Residues: CASSFGSGTEQFF.

The J gene is TRBJ2-5, the V gene TRBV9; D ambiguous. There are 12 residues in the CDR3. V was cut by 4 bases and J by 0 bases, with 4 bases left in between. Germline CDR1 is SGDLS and CDR2 is YYNGEE. CDR3 nucleotides: TGTGCCAGCAGCCGACACCAAGAGACCCAGTACTTC. It specifies CASSRHQETQYF.

The V gene is TRBV20-1, the J gene TRBJ2-4, with 9 positions matching TRBD2. This CDR3 region has 18 residues. Germline V gene sequence: CDR1 DFQATT, CDR2 SNEGSKA (reference sequence). The trim removed 6 bases at V and 0 bases at J, leaving 15 bases unmatched. CDR3 residues: CSAPMISGSSLAKNIQYF. Written as DNA, the CDR3 is TGCAGTGCCCCCATGATTAGCGGGAGTTCATTAGCCAAAAACATTCAGTACTTC.

V is TRBV5-1 and J is TRBJ2-3, with D maybe TRBD2 (5 bases). V was shortened by 6 bases and J by 1 base, with 15 bases between the two germline ends. CDR1 and CDR2 (germline): SGHRS, YFSETQ. The CDR3 length is 15 residues. CDR3 in DNA: TGCGCCAGCAACTCGAATGGGGAGCGCACAGATACGCAGTATTTT. This codes for CASNSNGERTDTQYF.

The V call is TRBV7-2, the J call TRBJ2-2; 7 bases fit TRBD1. Germline CDR1 SGHTA, CDR2 FQGNSA. The CDR3 covers 16 residues. With 0 bases clipped from V and 4 bases from J, the junction kept 5 bases outside the gene matches. In DNA, the CDR3 is TGTGCCAGCAGCTTAGCGGGGGCAGGGGGCACCGGGGAGCTGTTTTTT. Translated: CASSLAGAGGTGELFF.

This clonotype occurred a few times. The chain employs TRBV12-5 and TRBJ2-3, with D possibly being TRBD1 or TRBD2 (5 bases each). Trimming pared 7 bases from V and 2 bases from J, leaving 13 bases between. The V gene's germline CDR1 is LGHNT and CDR2 FRNRAP. The CDR3 runs 14 residues. The CDR3 region has the DNA TGTGCTAGTGCTGGGACGCTCTACACAGATACGCAGTATTTT. The encoded protein is CASAGTLYTDTQYF.

This chain links TRBV5-5 with TRBJ2-5; 9 nucleotides align to TRBD2. The germline CDR1 and CDR2 sequences are SGHKS and YYEKEE (reference sequence). The V and J ends lost 4 bases and 5 bases, in that order; junction bases with no gene match: 6. The CDR3 length is 14 residues. The CDR3 is CASSRSGRGETQYF. The CDR3, as DNA: TGTGCCAGCAGCCGTAGCGGGAGAGGGGAGACCCAGTACTTC.

The CDR3 DNA is TGTGCCAGCAGCTTATCTGGGCCCTCGGCTGACGAGCAGTACTTC. This codes for CASSLSGPSADEQYF. This sequence joins TRBV11-2 and TRBJ2-7; D gene uncertain. The germline V gene has CDR1 SGHAT and CDR2 FQNNGV. The V and J ends lost 2 bases and 5 bases respectively, with 16 bases between them. The CDR3 totals 15 residues.

The rearrangement links TRBV5-1 to TRBJ2-5; 7 bases line up with TRBD1. The CDR3 runs to 15 residues. The germline CDR1 and CDR2 sequences are SGHRS and YFSETQ. The trim removed 2 bases at V and 4 bases at J, leaving 8 bases unmatched. The DNA of the CDR3 is TGCGCCAGCAGCTTCAGACCGGGGACAGTAGAGACCCAGTACTTC. Translation gives CASSFRPGTVETQYF.

This clonotype was recorded at least ten times. The chain is built from TRBV11-2 and TRBJ2-1; TRBD2 matches at 13 bases. CDR1 and CDR2 (germline): SGHAT, FQNNGV. This CDR3 has 21 amino acids. V shed 5 bases, J shed 0 bases, and the junction held 16 bases outside the gene matches. CDR3 DNA: TGTGCCAGCAGCCCGACCCGCCGACTAGCGGGAGGATTTTTCTCCTACAATGAGCAGTTCTTC. Its translation: CASSPTRRLAGGFFSYNEQFF.

This chain uses TRBV6-1 with TRBJ1-1; D might be TRBD1 (6 bases). CDR1 and CDR2 from the germline V gene are MNHNS and SASEGT. Trimming took 5 bases from V and 6 from J, leaving 19 bases between them. This CDR3 has 15 amino acids. CDR3 loop: CASSRRQAEVSEAFF. The CDR3 DNA is TGTGCCAGCAGTAGACGACAGGCGGAGGTTTCTGAAGCTTTCTTT.

V usage is TRBV30 and J usage is TRBJ1-5; tentative D call: TRBD1 (6 bases). The CDR3 consists of 13 residues. Germline CDR1 is GTSNPN and CDR2 is SVGIG (reference sequence). The V end was cut by 1 base, the J end by 6 bases, with 10 bases between. Here the CDR3 DNA reads TGTGCCTGGAGTGAGGGGGTACTTCAGCCCCAGCATTTT. Protein: CAWSEGVLQPQHF.

The CDR3 sequence: CSAREIGRESNQPQHF. The CDR3 DNA follows: TGCAGTGCTAGAGAAATCGGCAGGGAGAGCAATCAGCCCCAGCATTTT. This chain uses TRBV20-1 with TRBJ1-5, with TRBD1 as a possible D gene (5 bases). V lost 0 bases and J lost 1, with 13 bases in between. In germline, CDR1 is DFQATT, CDR2 SNEGSKA (reference sequence). CDR3 size: 16 residues.

The chain combines TRBV3-1 with TRBJ1-6; no definite D call. Germline lookup yields CDR1 LGHDT and CDR2 YNNKEL (reference sequence). CDR3 size: 12 residues. The V end was cut by 5 bases, the J end by 14 bases, with 13 bases between. The DNA for the CDR3 is TGTGCCAGCAGCGATTTATCCCTCACCCTCCACTTT. Protein product: CASSDLSLTLHF.

This clonotype was recorded a few times. The chain couples TRBV20-1 to TRBJ2-1, with TRBD2 matching over 9 bases. The CDR3 length is 13 residues. V was pared by 3 bases and J by 9 bases, with 6 bases of the junction left unmatched. In germline, CDR1 is DFQATT, CDR2 SNEGSKA (reference sequence). The CDR3 protein is CSASRAGGGEQFF. CDR3 nucleotides: TGCAGTGCTAGTCGCGCGGGAGGGGGTGAGCAGTTCTTC.

This clonotype was picked up many times. This chain joins TRBV2 and TRBJ1-1; D is unresolved. Trimming took off 3 bases at V and 5 bases at J, with 13 bases between the two ends. This CDR3 is built from 14 residues. Germline V gene lookup returns CDR1 SNHLY and CDR2 FYNNEI. The chain's CDR3 is CASSEDRWGTEAFF. CDR3 coding DNA: TGTGCCAGCAGTGAGGACCGGTGGGGAACTGAAGCTTTCTTT.

This clonotype turned up a few times. This chain links TRBV10-2 with TRBJ1-4; TRBD1 aligns across 8 bases. From germline, CDR1 is WSHSY and CDR2 SAAADI. The CDR3 is 14 amino acids. V was pared by 7 bases and J by 5 bases, with 6 bases of the junction left unmatched. The CDR3 DNA follows: TGCGCCAGCACTACCGACAGGGGAAATGAAAAACTGTTTTTT. Its protein product is CASTTDRGNEKLFF.

This clonotype was detected only a few times. V and J are TRBV20-1 and TRBJ2-3; D not resolved. The CDR3 contains 12 residues. Germline CDR1 and CDR2: DFQATT and SNEGSKA (reference sequence). Trimming pared 5 bases from V and 3 bases from J, leaving 9 bases between. CDR3 bases: TGCAGTGCTCGGCAGCGTACAGATACGCAGTATTTT. Translation: CSARQRTDTQYF.

The chain carries TRBV28 and TRBJ1-1; 8 positions agree with TRBD1. CDR3 length: 19 amino acids. J was trimmed by 5 bases and V by 5 bases; bases with no gene match: 22. Germline values: CDR1 MDHEN, CDR2 SYDVKM. CDR3 region: CASSPGLGRGLTRGTEAFF. In nucleotides, the CDR3 is TGTGCCAGCAGTCCTGGATTGGGCAGGGGGCTTACCCGAGGGACTGAAGCTTTCTTT.

The genes are TRBV5-1 and TRBJ1-1; D gene unclear. Germline CDR1 and CDR2: SGHRS and YFSETQ. Trimming removed 4 bases from V and 5 bases from J, with 15 bases in between. CDR3 size: 14 residues. The CDR3, as DNA: TGCGCCAGCAGCCCTTCAGCGGTTGAGACTGAAGCTTTCTTT. Translated, it gives CASSPSAVETEAFF.

In its sample, this clonotype was seen a few times. V usage is TRBV20-1 and J usage is TRBJ2-3; 13 bases are a match to TRBD2. The germline V gene has CDR1 DFQATT and CDR2 SNEGSKA (reference sequence). CDR3 size: 18 residues. V trimming: 0 bases; J trimming: 5 bases; junction bases outside the gene matches: 11. The CDR3 region is CSARDLVGLAGEIDTQYF. The CDR3 bases are TGCAGTGCTAGAGATCTCGTAGGACTAGCGGGAGAGATAGATACGCAGTATTTT.

This clonotype occurred many times. V gene TRBV6-2 or TRBV6-3 combines with J gene TRBJ2-7; tentatively, D is TRBD1 or TRBD2 (7 bases each). The CDR3 has 21 residues. The germline V gene encodes CDR1 MNHEY and CDR2 SVGEGT. V was cut by 5 bases and J by 4 bases, with 36 bases left in between. The CDR3 spells CASSLIRGGGSPGSIWYEQYF. CDR3 nucleotides: TGTGCCAGCAGTCTCATCCGGGGAGGGGGCTCCCCCGGTTCGATCTGGTACGAGCAGTACTTC.

The rearrangement joins TRBV2 to TRBJ2-3; D gene uncertain. The V gene lost 6 bases and the J gene lost 3 bases, with 13 bases spanning the gap. The CDR3 is 14 residues long. CDR1 and CDR2 (germline): SNHLY, FYNNEI. The CDR3 is CASSKSLGTDTQYF. Here the CDR3 DNA reads TGTGCCAGCAGCAAATCCCTAGGGACAGATACGCAGTATTTT.